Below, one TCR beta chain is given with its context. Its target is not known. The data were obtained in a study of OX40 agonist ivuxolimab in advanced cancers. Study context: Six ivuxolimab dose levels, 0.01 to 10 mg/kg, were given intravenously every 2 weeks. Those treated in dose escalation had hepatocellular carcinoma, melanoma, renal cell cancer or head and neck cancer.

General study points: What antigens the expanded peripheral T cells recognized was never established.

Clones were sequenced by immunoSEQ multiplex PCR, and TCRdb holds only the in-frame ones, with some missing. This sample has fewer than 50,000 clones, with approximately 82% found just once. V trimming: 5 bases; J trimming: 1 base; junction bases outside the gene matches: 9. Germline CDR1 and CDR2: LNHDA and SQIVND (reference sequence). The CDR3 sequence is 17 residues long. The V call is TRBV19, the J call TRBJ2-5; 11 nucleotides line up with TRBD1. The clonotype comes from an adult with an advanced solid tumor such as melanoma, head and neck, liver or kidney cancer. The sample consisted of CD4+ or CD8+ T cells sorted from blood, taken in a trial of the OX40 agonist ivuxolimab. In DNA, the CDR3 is TGTGCCAGTAGTGCCCTGGGGACAGGGGGTGTCCAAGAGACCCAGTACTTC. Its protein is CASSALGTGGVQETQYF.